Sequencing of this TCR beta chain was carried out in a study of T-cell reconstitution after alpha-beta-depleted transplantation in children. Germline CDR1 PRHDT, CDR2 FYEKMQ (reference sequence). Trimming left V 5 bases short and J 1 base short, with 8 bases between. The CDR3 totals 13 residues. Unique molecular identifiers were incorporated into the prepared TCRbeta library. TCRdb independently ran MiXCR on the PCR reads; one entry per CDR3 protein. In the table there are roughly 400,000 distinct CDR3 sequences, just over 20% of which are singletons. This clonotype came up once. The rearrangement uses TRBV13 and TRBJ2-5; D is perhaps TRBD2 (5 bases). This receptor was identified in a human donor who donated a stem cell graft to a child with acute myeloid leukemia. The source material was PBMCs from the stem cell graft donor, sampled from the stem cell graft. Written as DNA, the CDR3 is TGTGCCAGCAGCATGGACTTCCAAGAGACCCAGTACTTC. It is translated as CASSMDFQETQYF.